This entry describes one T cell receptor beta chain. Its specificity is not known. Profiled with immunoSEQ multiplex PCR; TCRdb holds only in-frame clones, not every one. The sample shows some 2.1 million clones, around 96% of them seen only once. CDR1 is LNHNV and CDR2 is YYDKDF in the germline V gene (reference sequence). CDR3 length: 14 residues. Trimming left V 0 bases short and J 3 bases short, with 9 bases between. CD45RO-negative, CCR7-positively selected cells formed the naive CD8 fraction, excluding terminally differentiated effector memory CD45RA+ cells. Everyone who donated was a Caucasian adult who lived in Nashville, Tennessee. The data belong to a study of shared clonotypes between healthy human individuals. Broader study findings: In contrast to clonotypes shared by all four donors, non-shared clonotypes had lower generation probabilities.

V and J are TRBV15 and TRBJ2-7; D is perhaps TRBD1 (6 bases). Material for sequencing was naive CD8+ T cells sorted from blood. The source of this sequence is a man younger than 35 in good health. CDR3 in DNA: TGTGCCACCAGCAGAGATGACAGGATCTACGAGCAGTACTTC. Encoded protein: CATSRDDRIYEQYF.